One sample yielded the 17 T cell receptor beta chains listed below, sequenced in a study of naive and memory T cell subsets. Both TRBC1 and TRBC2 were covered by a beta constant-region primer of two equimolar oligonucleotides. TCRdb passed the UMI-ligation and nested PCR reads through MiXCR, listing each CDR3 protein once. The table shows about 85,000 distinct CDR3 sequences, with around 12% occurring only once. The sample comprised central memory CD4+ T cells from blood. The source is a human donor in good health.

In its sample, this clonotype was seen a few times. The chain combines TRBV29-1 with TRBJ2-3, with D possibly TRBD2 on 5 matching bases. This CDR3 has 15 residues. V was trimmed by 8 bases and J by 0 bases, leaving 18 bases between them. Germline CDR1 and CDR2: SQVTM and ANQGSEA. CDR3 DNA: TGCAGCACCAAAGGGAGCGGTGCTAGCACAGATACGCAGTATTTT. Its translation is CSTKGSGASTDTQYF.

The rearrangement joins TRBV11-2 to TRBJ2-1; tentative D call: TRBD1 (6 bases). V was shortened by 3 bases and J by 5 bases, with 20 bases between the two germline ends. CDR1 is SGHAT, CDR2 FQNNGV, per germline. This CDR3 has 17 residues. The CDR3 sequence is CASSFVSRQGMHNEQFF. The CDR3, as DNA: TGTGCCAGCAGCTTTGTCAGTCGCCAGGGGATGCACAATGAGCAGTTCTTC. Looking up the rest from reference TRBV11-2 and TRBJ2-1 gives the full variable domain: EAGVAQSPRYKIIEKRQSVAFWCNPISGHATLYWYQQILGQGPKLLIQFQNNGVVDDSQLPKDRFSAERLKGVDSTLKIQPAKLEDSAVYLCASSFVSRQGMHNEQFFGPGTRLTVL.

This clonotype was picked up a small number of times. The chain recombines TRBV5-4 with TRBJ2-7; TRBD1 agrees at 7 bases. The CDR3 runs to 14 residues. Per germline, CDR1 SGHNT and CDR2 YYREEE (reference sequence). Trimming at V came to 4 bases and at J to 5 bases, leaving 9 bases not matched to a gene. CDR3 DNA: TGTGCCAGCAGCATCGACAGGGTTGCCCACGAGCAGTACTTC. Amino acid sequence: CASSIDRVAHEQYF.

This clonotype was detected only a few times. The CDR3 DNA reads TGTGCCAGATGGGTGCCTGGGGCCAACGTCCTGACTTTC. Translation: CARWVPGANVLTF. The genes are TRBV2 and TRBJ2-6, with D unclear. CDR1 is SNHLY and CDR2 is FYNNEI in the germline V gene. The CDR3 is made up of 13 amino acids. V lost 9 bases and J 2 bases, leaving 8 bases between the germline ends.

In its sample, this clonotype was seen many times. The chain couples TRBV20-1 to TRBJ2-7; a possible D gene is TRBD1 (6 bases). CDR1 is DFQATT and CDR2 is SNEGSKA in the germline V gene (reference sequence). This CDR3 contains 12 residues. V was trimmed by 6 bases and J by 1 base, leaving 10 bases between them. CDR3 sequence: CSAPGTSYEQYF. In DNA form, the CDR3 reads TGCAGTGCACCCGGGACATCCTACGAGCAGTACTTC.

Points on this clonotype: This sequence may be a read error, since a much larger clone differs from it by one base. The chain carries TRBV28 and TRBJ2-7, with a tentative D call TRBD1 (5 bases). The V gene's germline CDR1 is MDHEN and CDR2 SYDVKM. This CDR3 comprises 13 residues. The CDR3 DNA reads TGTGCCGGCAGTCCTCCGACAGCTTACGAGCAGTACTTC. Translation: CAGSPPTAYEQYF.

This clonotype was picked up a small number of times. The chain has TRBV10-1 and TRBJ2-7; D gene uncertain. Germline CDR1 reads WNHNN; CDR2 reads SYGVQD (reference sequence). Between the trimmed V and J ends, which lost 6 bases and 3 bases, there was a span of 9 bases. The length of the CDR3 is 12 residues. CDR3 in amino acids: CASSADRYEQYF. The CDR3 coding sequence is TGCGCCAGCAGCGCGGATCGCTACGAGCAGTACTTC.

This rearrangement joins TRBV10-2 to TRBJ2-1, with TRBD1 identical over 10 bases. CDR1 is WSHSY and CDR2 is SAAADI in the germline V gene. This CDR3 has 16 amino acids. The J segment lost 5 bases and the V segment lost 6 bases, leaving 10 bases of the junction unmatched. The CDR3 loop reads CASRINDRGPHNEQFF. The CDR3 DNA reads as TGCGCCAGCAGAATAAATGACAGGGGGCCCCACAATGAGCAGTTCTTC.

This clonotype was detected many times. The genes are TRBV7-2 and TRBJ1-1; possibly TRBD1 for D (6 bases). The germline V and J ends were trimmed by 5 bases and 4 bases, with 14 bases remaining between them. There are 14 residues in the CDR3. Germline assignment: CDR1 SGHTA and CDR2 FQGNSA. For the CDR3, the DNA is TGTGCCAGCAGCCAGGGGAGCTCAGGCACTGAAGCTTTCTTT. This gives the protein CASSQGSSGTEAFF.

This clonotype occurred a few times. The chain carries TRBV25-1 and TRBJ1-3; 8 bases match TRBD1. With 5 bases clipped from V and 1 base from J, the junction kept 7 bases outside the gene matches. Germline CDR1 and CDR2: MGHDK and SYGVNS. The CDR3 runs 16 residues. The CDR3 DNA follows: TGTGCCAGCAGTATGACAGGGGTTACTTCTGGAAACACCATATATTTT. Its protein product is CASSMTGVTSGNTIYF.

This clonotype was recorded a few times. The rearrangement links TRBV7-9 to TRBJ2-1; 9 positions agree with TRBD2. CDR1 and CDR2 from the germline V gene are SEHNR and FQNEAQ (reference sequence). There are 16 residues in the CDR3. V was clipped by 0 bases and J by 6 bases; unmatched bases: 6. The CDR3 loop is CASSLASGSEGNEQFF. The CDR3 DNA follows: TGTGCCAGCAGCTTAGCTAGCGGGAGTGAAGGCAATGAGCAGTTCTTC. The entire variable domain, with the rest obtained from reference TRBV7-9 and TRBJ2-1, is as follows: DTGVSQNPRHKITKRGQNVTFRCDPISEHNRLYWYRQTLGQGPEFLTYFQNEAQLEKSRLLSDRFSAERPKGSFSTLEIQRTEQGDSAMYLCASSLASGSEGNEQFFGPGTRLTVL.

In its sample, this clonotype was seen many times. CDR3 nucleotides: TGCAGTGTACGGACTAGCGGGACCCGGGAGACCCAGTACTTC. This sequence encodes CSVRTSGTRETQYF. The rearrangement uses TRBV20-1 and TRBJ2-5; 12 bases are a match to TRBD2. Per the germline V gene, CDR1 is DFQATT and CDR2 is SNEGSKA (reference sequence). V was pared by 7 bases and J by 5 bases, with 8 bases of the junction left unmatched. The CDR3 sequence is 14 residues long.

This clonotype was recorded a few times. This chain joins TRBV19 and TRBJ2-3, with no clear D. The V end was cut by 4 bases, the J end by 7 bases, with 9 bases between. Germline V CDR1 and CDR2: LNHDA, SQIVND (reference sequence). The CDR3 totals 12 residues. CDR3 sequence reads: CASSTTSHTQYF. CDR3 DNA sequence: TGTGCCAGTAGTACGACAAGCCATACGCAGTATTTT.

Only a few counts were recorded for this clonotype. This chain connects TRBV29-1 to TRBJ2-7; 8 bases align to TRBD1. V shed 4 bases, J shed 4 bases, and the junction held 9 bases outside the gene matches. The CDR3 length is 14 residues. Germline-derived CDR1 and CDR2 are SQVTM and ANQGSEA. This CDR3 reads CSVATGTGGYEQYF. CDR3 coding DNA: TGCAGCGTTGCGACCGGGACAGGTGGTTACGAGCAGTACTTC.

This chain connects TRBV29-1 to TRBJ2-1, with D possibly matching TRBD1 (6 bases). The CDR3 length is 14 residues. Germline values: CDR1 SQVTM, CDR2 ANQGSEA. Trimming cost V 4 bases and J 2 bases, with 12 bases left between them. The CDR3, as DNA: TGCAGCGTTGTGAGGGGGACGGCCTACAATGAGCAGTTCTTC. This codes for CSVVRGTAYNEQFF.

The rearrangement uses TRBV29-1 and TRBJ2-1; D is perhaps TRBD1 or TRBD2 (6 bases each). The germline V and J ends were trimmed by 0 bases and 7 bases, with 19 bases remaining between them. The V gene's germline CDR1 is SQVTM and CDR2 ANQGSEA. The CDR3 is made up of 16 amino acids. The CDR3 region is CSVEDWGAGFMNEQFF. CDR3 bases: TGCAGCGTTGAAGATTGGGGGGCGGGATTCATGAATGAGCAGTTCTTC.

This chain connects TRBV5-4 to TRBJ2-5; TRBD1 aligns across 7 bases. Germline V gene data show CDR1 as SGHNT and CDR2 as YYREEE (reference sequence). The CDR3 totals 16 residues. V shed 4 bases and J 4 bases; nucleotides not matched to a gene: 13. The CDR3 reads CASSPLGSGQRETQYF. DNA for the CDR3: TGTGCCAGCAGCCCCCTCGGGTCGGGACAGCGAGAGACCCAGTACTTC.